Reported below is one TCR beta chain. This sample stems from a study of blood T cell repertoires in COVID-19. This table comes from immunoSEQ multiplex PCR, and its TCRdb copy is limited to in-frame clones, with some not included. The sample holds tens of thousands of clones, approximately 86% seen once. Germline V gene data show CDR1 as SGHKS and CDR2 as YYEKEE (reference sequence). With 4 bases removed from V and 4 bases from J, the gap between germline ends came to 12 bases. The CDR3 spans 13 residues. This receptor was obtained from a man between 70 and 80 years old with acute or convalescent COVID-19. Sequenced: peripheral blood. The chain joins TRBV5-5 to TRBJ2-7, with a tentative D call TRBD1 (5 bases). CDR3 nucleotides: TGTGCCAGCAGCGCGCGACAGTGGTACGAGCAGTACTTC. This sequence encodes CASSARQWYEQYF.